In this sample, the clone carrying this T cell receptor beta chain turned up many times. Its antigen is unknown. This entry comes from a study of CD8 T cells in ankylosing spondylitis. Study-wide results and caveats: A TCR beta motif of 7 to 9 highly homologous variants seemed to mark ankylosing spondylitis blood.

The CDR3 is 13 residues long. V lost 1 base, J lost 6 bases, and 0 bases stayed unmatched. CDR1 is LNHNV, CDR2 YYDKDF, per germline (reference sequence). MiXCR was run by TCRdb on the 5' RACE reads, yielding one entry per CDR3 protein. The sample has approximately 540,000 distinct CDR3 sequences; approximately 12% are singletons. This clonotype was sampled from a male donor with ankylosing spondylitis. The chain joins TRBV15 to TRBJ2-1, with 7 bases identical to TRBD2. Sequenced input: blood, either unsorted or a sorted T cell fraction (not recorded which). CDR3: CATSRGLANEQFF. The CDR3 nucleotides read TGTGCCACCAGCAGAGGACTAGCCAATGAGCAGTTCTTC. The variable domain in full, completed from reference TRBV15 and TRBJ2-1, reads DAMVIQNPRYQVTQFGKPVTLSCSQTLNHNVMYWYQQKSSQAPKLLFHYYDKDFNNEADTPDNFQSRRPNTSFCFLDIRSPGLGDTAMYLCATSRGLANEQFFGPGTRLTVL.